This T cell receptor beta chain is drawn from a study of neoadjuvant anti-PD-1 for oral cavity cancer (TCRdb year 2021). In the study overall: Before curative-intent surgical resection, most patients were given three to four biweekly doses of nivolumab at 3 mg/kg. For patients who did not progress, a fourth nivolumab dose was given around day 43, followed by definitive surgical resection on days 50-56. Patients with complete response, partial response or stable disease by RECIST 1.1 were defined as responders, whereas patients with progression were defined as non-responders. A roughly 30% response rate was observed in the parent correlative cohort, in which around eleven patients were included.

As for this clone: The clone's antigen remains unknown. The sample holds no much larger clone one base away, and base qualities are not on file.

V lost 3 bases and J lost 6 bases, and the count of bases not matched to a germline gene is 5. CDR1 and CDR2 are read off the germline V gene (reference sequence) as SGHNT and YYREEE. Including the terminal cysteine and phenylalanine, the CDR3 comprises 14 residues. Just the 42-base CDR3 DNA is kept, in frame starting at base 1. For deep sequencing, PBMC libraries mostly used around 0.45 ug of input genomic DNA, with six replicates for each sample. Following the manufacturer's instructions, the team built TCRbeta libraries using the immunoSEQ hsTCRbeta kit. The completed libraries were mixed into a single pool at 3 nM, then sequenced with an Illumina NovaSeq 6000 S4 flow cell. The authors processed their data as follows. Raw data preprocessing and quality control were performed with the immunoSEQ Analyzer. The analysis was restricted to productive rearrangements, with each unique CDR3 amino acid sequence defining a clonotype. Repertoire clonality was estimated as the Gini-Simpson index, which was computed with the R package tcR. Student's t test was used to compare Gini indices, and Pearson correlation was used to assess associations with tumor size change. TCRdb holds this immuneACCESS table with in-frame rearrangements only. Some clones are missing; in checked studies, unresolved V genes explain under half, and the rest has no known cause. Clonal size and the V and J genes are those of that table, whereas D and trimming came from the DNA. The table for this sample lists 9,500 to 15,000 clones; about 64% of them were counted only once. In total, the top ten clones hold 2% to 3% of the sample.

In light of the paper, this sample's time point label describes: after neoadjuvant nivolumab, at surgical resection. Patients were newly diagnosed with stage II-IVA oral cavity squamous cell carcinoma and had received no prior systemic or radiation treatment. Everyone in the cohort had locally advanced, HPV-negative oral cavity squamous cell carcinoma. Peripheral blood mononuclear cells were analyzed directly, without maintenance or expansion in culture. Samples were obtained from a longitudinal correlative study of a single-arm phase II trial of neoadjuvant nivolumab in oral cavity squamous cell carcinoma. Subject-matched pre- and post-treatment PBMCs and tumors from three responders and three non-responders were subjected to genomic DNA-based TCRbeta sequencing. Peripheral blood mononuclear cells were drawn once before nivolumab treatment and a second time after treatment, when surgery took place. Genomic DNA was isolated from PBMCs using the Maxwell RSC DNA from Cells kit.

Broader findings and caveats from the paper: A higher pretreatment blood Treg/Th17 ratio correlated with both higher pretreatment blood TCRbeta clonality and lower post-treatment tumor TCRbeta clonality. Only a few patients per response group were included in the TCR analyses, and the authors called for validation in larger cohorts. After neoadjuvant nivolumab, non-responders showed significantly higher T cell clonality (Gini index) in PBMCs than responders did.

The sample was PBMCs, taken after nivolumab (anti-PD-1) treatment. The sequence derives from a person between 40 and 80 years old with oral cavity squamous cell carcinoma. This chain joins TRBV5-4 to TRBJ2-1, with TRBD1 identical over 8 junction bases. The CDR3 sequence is CASSSKQGGNEQFF. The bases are TGTGCCAGCAGCTCAAAACAGGGGGGCAATGAGCAGTTCTTC.